One and the same sample provided the 24 T cell receptor beta chains below, sequenced in a study of radiotherapy plus CTLA-4 blockade in lung cancer. Produced via immunoSEQ multiplex PCR; TCRdb's table is partial and in-frame only. The repertoire has tens of thousands of clones, 65% to 85% of them found once; the top ten carry approximately 2.5%. The input for sequencing was peripheral blood, taken from a patient treated with radiotherapy plus ipilimumab. These receptors all come from a human donor with non-small cell lung cancer whose response to radiotherapy plus ipilimumab could not be evaluated.

V and J are TRBV5-1 and TRBJ1-5; D is possibly TRBD1 (6 bases). Germline V gene sequence: CDR1 SGHRS, CDR2 YFSETQ. The CDR3 has 19 residues. The V end was cut by 5 bases, the J end by 4 bases, with 28 bases between. The CDR3 loop reads CASRISGTRPRQMNQPQHF. Written as DNA, the CDR3 is TGCGCCAGCAGAATTTCCGGGACAAGGCCTCGTCAAATGAATCAGCCCCAGCATTTT.

The chain recombines TRBV11-3 with TRBJ2-1; no clear D gene. CDR1 is SGHNT, CDR2 YENEEA, per germline. The CDR3 runs 11 residues. V lost 4 bases, J lost 10 bases, and 8 bases lay in between. CDR3: CASSSAREQFF. The CDR3, as DNA: TGTGCCAGCAGCTCCGCCCGGGAGCAGTTCTTC.

This clone was picked up a small number of times. The chain is built from TRBV4-1 and TRBJ1-6, with 8 bases that match TRBD1. The germline CDR1 and CDR2 sequences are MGHRA and YSYEKL. With 5 bases clipped from V and 7 bases from J, the junction kept 13 bases outside the gene matches. There are 17 residues in the CDR3. CDR3: CASSIPTPRGLNSPLHF. In nucleotides, the CDR3 is TGCGCCAGCAGCATCCCCACCCCCAGGGGGCTCAATTCACCCCTCCACTTT.

The genes are TRBV9 and TRBJ2-2; D is perhaps TRBD1 (6 bases). V lost 7 bases and J lost 1, with 14 bases in between. CDR1 is SGDLS, CDR2 YYNGEE, per germline. This CDR3 has 15 amino acids. CDR3 coding DNA: TGTGCCAGCCGAGGGTCGACAGGGAACACCGGGGAGCTGTTTTTT. Encoded protein: CASRGSTGNTGELFF.

This rearrangement joins TRBV11-1 to TRBJ2-3; tentatively, D is TRBD2 (5 bases). The V gene lost 8 bases and the J gene lost 1 base, with 13 bases spanning the gap. There are 14 residues in the CDR3. Germline V CDR1 and CDR2: SGHAT, FQDESV (reference sequence). The CDR3 loop is CASSPGRGTDTQYF. DNA of the CDR3: TGTGCCAGCTCCCCCGGGCGGGGCACAGATACGCAGTATTTT.

The V call is TRBV25-1, the J call TRBJ2-4; 8 bases are a match to TRBD2. The CDR3 has 14 amino acids. With V trimmed by 6 bases and J by 4 bases, 5 bases remained unmatched. The germline CDR1 and CDR2 sequences are MGHDK and SYGVNS. CDR3 protein: CASSPRGGKNIQYF. CDR3 bases: TGTGCCAGCAGCCCACGGGGGGGAAAAAACATTCAGTACTTC.

The chain couples TRBV6-5 to TRBJ2-7; perhaps TRBD2 as D (6 bases). CDR3 length equals 14 residues. Germline CDR1 and CDR2: MNHEY and SVGAGI. V lost 3 bases, J lost 2 bases, and 11 bases lay in between. The DNA for the CDR3 is TGTGCCAGCAGTTATGGTGCGGGGACCTACGAGCAGTACTTC. It yields the protein CASSYGAGTYEQYF.

There are a few counts of this clone. The chain links TRBV4-1 to TRBJ2-5, with TRBD2 matching 12 bases. The V gene's germline CDR1 is MGHRA and CDR2 YSYEKL. This CDR3 contains 18 residues. The V gene end was trimmed by 0 bases and the J gene end by 4 bases; junction bases not matched to a gene: 9. DNA for the CDR3: TGCGCCAGCAGCCAAGATAGTGGGACTAGCGGGCGTGCAGAGACCCAGTACTTC. Its translation is CASSQDSGTSGRAETQYF.

V and J are TRBV2 and TRBJ2-7, with 14 bases that match TRBD2. The CDR3 has 13 amino acids. The junction had 3 bases not matched to a gene; V was cut back by 7 bases and J by 7 bases. Germline CDR1 SNHLY, CDR2 FYNNEI. CDR3 nucleotides: TGTGCCAGCACAGGGACTAGCGGGGGAGAGCAGTACTTC. Encoded protein: CASTGTSGGEQYF.

In DNA, the CDR3 is TGTGCCAGCAGTTACGGTGTCACGTCAACCCAGGAGACCCAGTACTTC. It specifies CASSYGVTSTQETQYF. The chain has TRBV6-5 and TRBJ2-5; D remains ambiguous. The germline CDR1 and CDR2 sequences are MNHEY and SVGAGI. Trimming left V 2 bases short and J 5 bases short, with 18 bases between. This CDR3 comprises 16 residues.

The chain is built from TRBV15 and TRBJ2-1; 10 nucleotides match TRBD1. This CDR3 contains 18 residues. The germline CDR1 and CDR2 sequences are LNHNV and YYDKDF (reference sequence). J was trimmed by 0 bases and V by 3 bases; bases with no gene match: 8. The CDR3 is CATSRLDRGKSSYNEQFF. In DNA form, the CDR3 reads TGTGCCACCAGCAGGCTGGACAGGGGGAAAAGCTCCTACAATGAGCAGTTCTTC. The whole variable domain, remainder taken from reference TRBV15 and TRBJ2-1, is DAMVIQNPRYQVTQFGKPVTLSCSQTLNHNVMYWYQQKSSQAPKLLFHYYDKDFNNEADTPDNFQSRRPNTSFCFLDIRSPGLGDTAMYLCATSRLDRGKSSYNEQFFGPGTRLTVL.

This clone showed up just once. V gene TRBV15 combines with J gene TRBJ1-4; possibly TRBD1 for D (6 bases). V lost 3 bases, J lost 2 bases, and 16 bases lay in between. The CDR3 consists of 17 residues. Germline assignment: CDR1 LNHNV and CDR2 YYDKDF (reference sequence). The CDR3 region has the DNA TGTGCCACCAGCAGGGGGGGGGCGGGGGCTACTAATGAAAAACTGTTTTTT. Amino acids: CATSRGGAGATNEKLFF.

The rearrangement links TRBV7-8 to TRBJ1-2; 7 nucleotides match TRBD1. This CDR3 is 13 amino acids long. V shed 5 bases and J 8 bases; nucleotides not matched to a gene: 8. CDR1 and CDR2 (germline): SGHVS, FQNEAQ. The CDR3 loop is CASSTGTVRGYTF. In nucleotides, the CDR3 is TGTGCCAGCAGCACCGGGACAGTCCGAGGCTACACCTTC. The full variable domain, rest sourced from reference TRBV7-8 and TRBJ1-2, is GAGVSQSPRYKVAKRGQDVALRCDPISGHVSLFWYQQALGQGPEFLTYFQNEAQLDKSGLPSDRFFAERPEGSVSTLKIQRTQQEDSAVYLCASSTGTVRGYTFGSGTRLTVV.

The rearrangement uses TRBV30 and TRBJ1-4; maybe TRBD1 (5 bases). CDR3 length equals 14 residues. Trimming removed 5 bases at V and 8 bases at J, with 18 bases between. From germline, CDR1 is GTSNPN and CDR2 SVGIG (reference sequence). CDR3 bases: TGTGCCTGGGGGGGGAGTCTCCCGCGGGAAAAACTGTTTTTT. Encoded protein: CAWGGSLPREKLFF.

DNA for the CDR3: TGTGCCAGCAGTGTGACAGCTGCTAATGAAAAACTGTTTTTT. Its protein is CASSVTAANEKLFF. This chain joins TRBV6-5 and TRBJ1-4; tentatively, D is TRBD1 (5 bases). V dropped 5 bases and J dropped 3 bases, with 10 bases sitting between them. CDR3 length: 14 amino acids. Germline V CDR1 and CDR2: MNHEY, SVGAGI.

This clone was observed a few times. DNA of the CDR3: TGTGCCAGCAGTTTAGGGATAGGACAGGGGCCCAATGAGCAGTTCTTC. Protein: CASSLGIGQGPNEQFF. The rearrangement links TRBV28 to TRBJ2-1; the match to TRBD1 covers 9 bases. Losses at the gene ends were 2 bases for V and 6 bases for J; bases not matched to a gene: 8. The CDR3 runs 16 residues. Germline CDR1 reads MDHEN; CDR2 reads SYDVKM.

The genes are TRBV4-3 and TRBJ2-5, with a possible D match to TRBD1 (5 bases). The CDR3 extends over 15 amino acids. Trimming removed 1 base at V and 4 bases at J, with 13 bases between. Germline CDR1 LGHNA, CDR2 YSLEER. The CDR3 DNA sequence: TGCGCCAGCAGCCAAGGGTGGATGGGGCGAGAGACCCAGTACTTC. This sequence encodes CASSQGWMGRETQYF.

The J gene is TRBJ2-3, the V gene TRBV4-3; 8 bases are a match to TRBD2. J was trimmed by 4 bases and V by 4 bases; bases with no gene match: 13. CDR3 length: 17 residues. The germline V gene encodes CDR1 LGHNA and CDR2 YSLEER. CDR3: CASSRRAGASPADTQYF. The CDR3 DNA reads TGCGCCAGCAGCCGACGAGCGGGGGCCTCCCCCGCAGATACGCAGTATTTT.

This rearrangement joins TRBV7-9 to TRBJ2-7, with a possible D match to TRBD1 (5 bases). Germline V gene data show CDR1 as SEHNR and CDR2 as FQNEAQ (reference sequence). Trimming stripped 7 bases from V and 7 bases from J, with 17 bases between. This CDR3 is built from 13 residues. CDR3 protein: CASTPSGPLEQYF. CDR3 coding DNA: TGTGCCAGCACCCCCTCAGGGCCCCTGGAGCAGTACTTC.

CDR3 sequence (DNA): TGTGCCAGCAGTTCAGGGCTACAAAGCGAAAAACTGTTTTTT. The encoded protein is CASSSGLQSEKLFF. The rearrangement uses TRBV7-9 and TRBJ1-4, with a possible D match to TRBD1 (5 bases). The V gene's germline CDR1 is SEHNR and CDR2 FQNEAQ (reference sequence). The CDR3 spans 14 residues. V shed 6 bases and J shed 8 bases, with 16 bases lying between them.

The rearrangement uses TRBV14 and TRBJ2-1, with 13 bases identical to TRBD2. The junction had 4 bases not matched to a gene; V was cut back by 1 base and J by 4 bases. Germline CDR1 and CDR2: SGHDN and FVKESK. CDR3 length equals 17 residues. The CDR3 is CASSQALLAGGYNEQFF. In DNA form, the CDR3 reads TGTGCCAGCAGCCAAGCCTTACTAGCGGGAGGGTACAATGAGCAGTTCTTC.

The chain carries TRBV7-6 and TRBJ1-5; D call uncertain. CDR3 size: 13 residues. Germline V gene sequence: CDR1 SGHVS, CDR2 FNYEAQ. V gave up 4 bases and J gave up 7 bases, with 11 bases separating them. The CDR3 loop reads CASSSSLGQPQHF. For the CDR3, the DNA is TGTGCCAGCAGCTCGTCCTTGGGCCAGCCCCAGCATTTT.

The chain links TRBV5-6 to TRBJ2-5, with a possible D match to TRBD1 (5 bases). The CDR3 consists of 14 residues. Germline V gene sequence: CDR1 SGHDT, CDR2 YYEEEE. V dropped 1 base and J dropped 5 bases, with 12 bases sitting between them. The CDR3 sequence: CASSLYSPGETQYF. The CDR3 bases are TGTGCCAGCAGCTTGTACAGCCCAGGGGAGACCCAGTACTTC.

CDR3 sequence: CASSEATGVGYGYTF. For the CDR3, the DNA is TGTGCCAGCAGTGAAGCGACAGGGGTAGGGTATGGCTACACCTTC. The rearrangement uses TRBV6-1 and TRBJ1-2; TRBD1 matches 8 bases. V lost 0 bases to trimming and J lost 5 bases; unmatched junction nucleotides: 5. In germline, CDR1 is MNHNS, CDR2 SASEGT. This CDR3 is 15 amino acids long.